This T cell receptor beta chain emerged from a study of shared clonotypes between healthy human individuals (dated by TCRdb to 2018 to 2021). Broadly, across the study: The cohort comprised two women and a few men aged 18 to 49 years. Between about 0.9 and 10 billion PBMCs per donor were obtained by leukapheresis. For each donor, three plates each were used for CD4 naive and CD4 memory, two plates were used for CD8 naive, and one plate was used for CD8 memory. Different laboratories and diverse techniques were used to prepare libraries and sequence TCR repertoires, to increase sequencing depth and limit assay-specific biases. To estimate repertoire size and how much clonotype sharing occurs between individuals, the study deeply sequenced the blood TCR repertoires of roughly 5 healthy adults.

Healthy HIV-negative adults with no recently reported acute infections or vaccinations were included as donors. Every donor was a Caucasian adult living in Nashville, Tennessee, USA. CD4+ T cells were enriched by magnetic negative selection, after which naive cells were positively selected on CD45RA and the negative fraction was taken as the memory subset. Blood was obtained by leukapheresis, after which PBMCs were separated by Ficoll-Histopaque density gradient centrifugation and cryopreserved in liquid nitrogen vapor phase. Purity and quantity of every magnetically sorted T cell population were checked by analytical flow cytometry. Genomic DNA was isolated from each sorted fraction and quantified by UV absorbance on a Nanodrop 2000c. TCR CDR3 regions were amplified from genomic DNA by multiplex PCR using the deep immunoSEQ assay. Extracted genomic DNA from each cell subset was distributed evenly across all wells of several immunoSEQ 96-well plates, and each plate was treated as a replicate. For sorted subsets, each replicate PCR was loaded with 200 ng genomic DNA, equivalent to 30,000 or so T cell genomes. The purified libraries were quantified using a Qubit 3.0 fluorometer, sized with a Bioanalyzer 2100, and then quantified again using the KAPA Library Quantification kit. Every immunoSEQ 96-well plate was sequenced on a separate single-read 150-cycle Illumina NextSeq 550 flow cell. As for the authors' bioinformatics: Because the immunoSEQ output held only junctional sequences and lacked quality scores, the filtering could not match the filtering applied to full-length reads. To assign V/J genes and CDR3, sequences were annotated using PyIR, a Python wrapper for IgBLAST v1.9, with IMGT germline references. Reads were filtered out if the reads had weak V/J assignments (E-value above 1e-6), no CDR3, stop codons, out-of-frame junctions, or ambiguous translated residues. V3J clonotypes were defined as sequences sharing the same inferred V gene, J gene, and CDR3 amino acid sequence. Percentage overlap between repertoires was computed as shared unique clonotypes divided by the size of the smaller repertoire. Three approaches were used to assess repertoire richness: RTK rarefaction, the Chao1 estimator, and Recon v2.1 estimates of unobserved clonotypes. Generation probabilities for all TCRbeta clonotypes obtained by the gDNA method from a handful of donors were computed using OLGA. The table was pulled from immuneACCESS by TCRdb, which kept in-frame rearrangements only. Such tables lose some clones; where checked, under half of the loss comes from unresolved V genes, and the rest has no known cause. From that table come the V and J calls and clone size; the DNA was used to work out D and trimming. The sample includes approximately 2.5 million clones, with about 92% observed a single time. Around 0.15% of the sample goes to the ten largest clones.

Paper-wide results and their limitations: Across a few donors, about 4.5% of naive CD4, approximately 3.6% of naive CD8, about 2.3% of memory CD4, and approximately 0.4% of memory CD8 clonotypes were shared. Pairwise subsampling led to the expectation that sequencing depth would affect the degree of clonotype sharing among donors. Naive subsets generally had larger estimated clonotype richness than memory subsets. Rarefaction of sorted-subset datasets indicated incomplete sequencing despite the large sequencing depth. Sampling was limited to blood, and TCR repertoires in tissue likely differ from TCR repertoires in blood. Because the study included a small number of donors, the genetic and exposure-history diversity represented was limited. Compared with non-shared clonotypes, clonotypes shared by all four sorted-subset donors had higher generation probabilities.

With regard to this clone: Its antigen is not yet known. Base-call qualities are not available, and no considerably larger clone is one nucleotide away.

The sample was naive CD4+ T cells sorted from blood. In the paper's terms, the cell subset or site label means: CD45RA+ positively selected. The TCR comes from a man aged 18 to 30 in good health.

CDR3 region: CASSYSLAGNYGYTF. The nucleotides read TGTGCCAGCAGTTACTCCTTGGCAGGCAACTATGGCTACACCTTC. The V and J genes are TRBV6-6 and TRBJ1-2, with no confidently assigned D gene. Based on the germline V gene (reference sequence), the CDR1 and CDR2 sequences are MNHNY and SVGAGI. V and J lose 0 bases and 2 bases, and a span of 10 bases separates them. The CDR3 holds 15 amino acids from the cysteine to the phenylalanine. The CDR3 DNA has 45 bases and is translated from base 1.